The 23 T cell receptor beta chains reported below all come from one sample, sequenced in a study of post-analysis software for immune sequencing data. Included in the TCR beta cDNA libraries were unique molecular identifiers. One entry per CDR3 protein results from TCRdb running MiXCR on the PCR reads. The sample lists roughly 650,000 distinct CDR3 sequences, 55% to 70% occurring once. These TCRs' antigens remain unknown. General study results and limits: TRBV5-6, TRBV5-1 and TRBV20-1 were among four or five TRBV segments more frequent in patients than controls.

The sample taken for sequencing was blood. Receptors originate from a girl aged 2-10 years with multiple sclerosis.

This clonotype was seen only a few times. The CDR3 sequence is CASRLGGGTEAFF. The CDR3, as DNA: TGTGCCAGCAGGCTCGGGGGAGGCACTGAAGCTTTCTTT. The chain combines TRBV12-3 or TRBV12-4 with TRBJ1-1; possible D gene TRBD1, 5 bases. The V end lost 6 bases, the J end lost 4 bases, and 12 bases lay between the germline ends. The CDR3 runs 13 residues.

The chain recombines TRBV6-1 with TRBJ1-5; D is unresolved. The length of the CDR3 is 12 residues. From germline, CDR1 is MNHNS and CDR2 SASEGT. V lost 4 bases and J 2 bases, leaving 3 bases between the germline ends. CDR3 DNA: TGTGCCAGCAGTGGCCGCAATCAGCCCCAGCATTTT. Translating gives CASSGRNQPQHF.

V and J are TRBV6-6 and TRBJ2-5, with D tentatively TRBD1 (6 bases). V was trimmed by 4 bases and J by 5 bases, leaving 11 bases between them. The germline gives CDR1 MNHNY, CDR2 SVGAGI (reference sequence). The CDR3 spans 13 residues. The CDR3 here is CASSFAGDETQYF. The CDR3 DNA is TGTGCCAGCAGTTTCGCAGGGGACGAGACCCAGTACTTC.

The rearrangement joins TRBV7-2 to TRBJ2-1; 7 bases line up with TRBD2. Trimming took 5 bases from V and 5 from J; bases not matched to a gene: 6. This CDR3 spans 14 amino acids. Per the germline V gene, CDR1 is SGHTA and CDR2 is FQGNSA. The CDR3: CASSPVRGDNEQFF. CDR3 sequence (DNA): TGTGCCAGCAGCCCCGTCCGGGGGGACAATGAGCAGTTCTTC.

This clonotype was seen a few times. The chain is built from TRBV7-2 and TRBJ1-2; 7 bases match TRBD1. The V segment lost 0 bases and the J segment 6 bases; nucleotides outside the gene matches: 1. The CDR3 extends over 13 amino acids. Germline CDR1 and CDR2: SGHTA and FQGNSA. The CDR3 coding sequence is TGTGCCAGCAGCTTAGCAGGGGGCAATGGCTACACCTTC. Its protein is CASSLAGGNGYTF.

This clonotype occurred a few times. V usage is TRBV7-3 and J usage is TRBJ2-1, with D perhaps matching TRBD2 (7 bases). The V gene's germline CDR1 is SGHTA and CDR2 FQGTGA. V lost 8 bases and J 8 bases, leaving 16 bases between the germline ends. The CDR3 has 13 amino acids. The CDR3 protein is CASSPGGGHEQFF. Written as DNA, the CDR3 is TGTGCCAGCTCCCCGGGGGGCGGCCATGAGCAGTTCTTC.

The CDR3 coding sequence is TGTGCCAGCAGCCTTCCCGGGACAAACACAGATACGCAGTATTTT. It yields the protein CASSLPGTNTDTQYF. The J gene is TRBJ2-3, the V gene TRBV3-1, with D maybe TRBD1 (6 bases). The ends were cut back, 4 bases at V and 2 bases at J, with 13 bases in the middle. Germline loops: CDR1 LGHDT, CDR2 YNNKEL (reference sequence). This CDR3 has 15 amino acids.

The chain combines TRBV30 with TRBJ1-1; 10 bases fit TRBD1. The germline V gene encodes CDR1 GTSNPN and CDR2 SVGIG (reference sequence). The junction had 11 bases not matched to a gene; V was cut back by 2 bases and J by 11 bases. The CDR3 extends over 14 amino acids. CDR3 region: CAWSKGQGILGAFF. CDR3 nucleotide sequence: TGTGCCTGGAGTAAGGGACAGGGGATTCTGGGGGCTTTCTTT.

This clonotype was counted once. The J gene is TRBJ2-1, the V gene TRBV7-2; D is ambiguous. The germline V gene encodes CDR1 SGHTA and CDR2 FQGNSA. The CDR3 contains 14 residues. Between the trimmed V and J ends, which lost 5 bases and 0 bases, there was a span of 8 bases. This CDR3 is CASSEPFSYNEQFF. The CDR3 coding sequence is TGTGCCAGCAGCGAACCTTTCTCCTACAATGAGCAGTTCTTC.

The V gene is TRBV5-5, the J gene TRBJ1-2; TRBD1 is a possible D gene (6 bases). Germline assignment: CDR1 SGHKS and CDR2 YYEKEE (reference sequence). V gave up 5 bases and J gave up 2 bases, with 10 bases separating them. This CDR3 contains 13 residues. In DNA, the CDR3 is TGTGCCAGCAGACCAACAGGGAACTATGGCTACACCTTC. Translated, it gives CASRPTGNYGYTF.

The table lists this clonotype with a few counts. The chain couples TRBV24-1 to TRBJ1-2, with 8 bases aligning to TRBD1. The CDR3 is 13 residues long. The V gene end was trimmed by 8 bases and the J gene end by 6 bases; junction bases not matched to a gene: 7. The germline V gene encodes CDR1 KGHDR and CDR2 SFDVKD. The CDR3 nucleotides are TGTGCCACCAACGACAGGGGTCTGCATGGCTACACCTTC. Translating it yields CATNDRGLHGYTF.

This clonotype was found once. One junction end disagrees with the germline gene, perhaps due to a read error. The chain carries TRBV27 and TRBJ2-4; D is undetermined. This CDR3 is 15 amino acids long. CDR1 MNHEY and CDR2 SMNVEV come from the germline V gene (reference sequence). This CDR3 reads CAGSLLSPDQNIQYF. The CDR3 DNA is TGTGCCGGCAGTTTATTGTCCCCGGACCAAAACATTCAGTACTTC.

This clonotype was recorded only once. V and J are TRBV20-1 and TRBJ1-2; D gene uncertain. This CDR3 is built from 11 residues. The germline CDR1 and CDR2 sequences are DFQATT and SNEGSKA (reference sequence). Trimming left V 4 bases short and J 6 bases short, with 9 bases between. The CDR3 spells CSANGGHGYTF. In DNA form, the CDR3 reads TGCAGTGCTAACGGAGGGCATGGCTACACCTTC.

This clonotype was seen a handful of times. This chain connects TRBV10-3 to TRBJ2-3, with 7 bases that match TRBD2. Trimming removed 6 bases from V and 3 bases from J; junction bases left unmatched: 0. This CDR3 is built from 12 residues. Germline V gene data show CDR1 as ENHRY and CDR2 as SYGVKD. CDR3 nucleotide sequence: TGTGCCATCAGCGGGGGGACAGATACGCAGTATTTT. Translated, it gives CAISGGTDTQYF.

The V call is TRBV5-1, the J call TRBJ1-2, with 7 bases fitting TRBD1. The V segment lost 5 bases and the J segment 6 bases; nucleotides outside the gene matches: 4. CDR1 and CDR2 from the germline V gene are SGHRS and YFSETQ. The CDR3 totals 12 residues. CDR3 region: CASRQGTDGYTF. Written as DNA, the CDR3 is TGCGCCAGCAGACAGGGGACAGATGGCTACACCTTC.

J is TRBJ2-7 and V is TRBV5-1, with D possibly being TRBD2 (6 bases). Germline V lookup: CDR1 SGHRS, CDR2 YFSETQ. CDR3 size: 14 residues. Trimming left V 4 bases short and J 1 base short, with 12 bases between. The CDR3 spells CASSGRDLSYEQYF. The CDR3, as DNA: TGCGCCAGCAGCGGCCGGGACTTGTCCTACGAGCAGTACTTC.

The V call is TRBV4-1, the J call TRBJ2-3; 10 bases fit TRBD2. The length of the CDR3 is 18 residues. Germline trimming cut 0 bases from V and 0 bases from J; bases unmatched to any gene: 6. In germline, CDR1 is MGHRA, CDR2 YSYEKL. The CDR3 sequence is CASSQDRASGSSTDTQYF. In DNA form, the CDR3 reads TGCGCCAGCAGCCAAGATAGGGCTAGCGGGAGTAGCACAGATACGCAGTATTTT.

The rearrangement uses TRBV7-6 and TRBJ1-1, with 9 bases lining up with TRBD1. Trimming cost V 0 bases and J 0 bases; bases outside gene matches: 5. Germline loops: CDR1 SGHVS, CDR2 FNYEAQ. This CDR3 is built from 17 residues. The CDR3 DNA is TGTGCCAGCAGCTTAGCAGCGACAGGGGGTTTGAACACTGAAGCTTTCTTT. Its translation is CASSLAATGGLNTEAFF.

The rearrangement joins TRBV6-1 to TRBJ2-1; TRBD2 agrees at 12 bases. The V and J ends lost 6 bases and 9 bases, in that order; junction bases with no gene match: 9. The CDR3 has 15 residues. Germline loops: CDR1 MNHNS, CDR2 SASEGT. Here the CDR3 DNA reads TGTGCCAGCAGCCAACTAGCGGGAGGTCTCGGTGAGCAGTTCTTC. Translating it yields CASSQLAGGLGEQFF.

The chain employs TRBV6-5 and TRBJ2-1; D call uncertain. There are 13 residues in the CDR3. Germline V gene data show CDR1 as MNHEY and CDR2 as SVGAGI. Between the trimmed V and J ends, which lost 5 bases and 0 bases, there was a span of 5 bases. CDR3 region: CASSANSYNEQFF. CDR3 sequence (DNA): TGTGCCAGCAGTGCCAACTCCTACAATGAGCAGTTCTTC.

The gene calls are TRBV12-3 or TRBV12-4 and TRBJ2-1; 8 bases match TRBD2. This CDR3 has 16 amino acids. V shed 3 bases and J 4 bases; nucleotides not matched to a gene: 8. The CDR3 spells CASSFLRASGYNEQFF. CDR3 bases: TGTGCCAGCAGTTTCTTAAGGGCTAGCGGGTACAATGAGCAGTTCTTC.

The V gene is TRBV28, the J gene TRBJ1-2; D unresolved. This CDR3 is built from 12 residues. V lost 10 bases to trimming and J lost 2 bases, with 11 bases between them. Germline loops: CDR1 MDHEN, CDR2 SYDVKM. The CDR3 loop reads CATNPTNYGYTF. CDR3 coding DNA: TGTGCCACCAACCCGACAAACTATGGCTACACCTTC.

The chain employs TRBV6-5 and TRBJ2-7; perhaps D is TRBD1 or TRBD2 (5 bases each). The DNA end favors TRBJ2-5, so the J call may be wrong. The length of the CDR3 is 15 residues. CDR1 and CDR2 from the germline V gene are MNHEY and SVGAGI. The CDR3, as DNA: TGTGCCAGCAGTTACCGGGACGGAAAAAAAGAGACCCAGTACTTC. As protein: CASSYRDGKKETQYF.